The clone carrying this T cell receptor (beta chain) turned up a few times. The target antigen is unknown. Other DNA sequences in the same sample also yield this CDR3. These data belong to a study of beta chain features in type 1 diabetes. This CDR3 has 15 residues. Trimming removed 0 bases at V and 1 base at J, with 7 bases between. CDR1 is GTSNPN and CDR2 is SVGIG in the germline V gene (reference sequence). Investigators reverse transcribed all isolated RNA, so they sequenced expressed TCRB transcripts. Using immunoSEQ multiplex PCR, the repertoire was profiled, and TCRdb retains in-frame clones only, with some absent. The sample holds hundreds of thousands of clones, 13% seen once. Each sorted population was over 98% pure. The study's findings and limits: In every one of the four CD4+ subsets, TCRB CDR3s were moderately but significantly shorter in Type 1 diabetes patients.

This sequence originates from a man aged 18 to 29 with type 1 diabetes. V is TRBV30 and J is TRBJ1-6; the D is unclear. The material sequenced was naive CD4+ T cells from blood. CDR3 protein: CAWSVPGSYNSPLHF. The CDR3 nucleotides read TGTGCCTGGAGTGTACCGGGATCCTATAATTCACCCCTCCACTTT.